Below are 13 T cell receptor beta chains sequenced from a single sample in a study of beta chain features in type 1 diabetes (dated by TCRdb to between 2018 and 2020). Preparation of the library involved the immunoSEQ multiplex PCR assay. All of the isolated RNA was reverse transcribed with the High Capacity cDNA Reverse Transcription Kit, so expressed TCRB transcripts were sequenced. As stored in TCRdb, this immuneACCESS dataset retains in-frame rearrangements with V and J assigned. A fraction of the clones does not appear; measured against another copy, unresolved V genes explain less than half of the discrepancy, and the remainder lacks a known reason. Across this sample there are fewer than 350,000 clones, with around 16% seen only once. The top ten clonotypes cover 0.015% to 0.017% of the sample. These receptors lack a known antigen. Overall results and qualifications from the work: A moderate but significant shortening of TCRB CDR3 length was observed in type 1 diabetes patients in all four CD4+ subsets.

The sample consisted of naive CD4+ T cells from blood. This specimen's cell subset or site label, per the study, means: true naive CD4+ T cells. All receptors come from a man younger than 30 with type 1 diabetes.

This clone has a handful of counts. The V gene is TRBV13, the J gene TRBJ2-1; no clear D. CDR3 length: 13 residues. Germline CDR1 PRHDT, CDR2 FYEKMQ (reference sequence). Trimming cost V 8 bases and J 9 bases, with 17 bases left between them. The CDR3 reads CASSLGNVAEQFF. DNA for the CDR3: TGTGCCAGCTCCTTAGGTAACGTGGCTGAGCAGTTCTTC.

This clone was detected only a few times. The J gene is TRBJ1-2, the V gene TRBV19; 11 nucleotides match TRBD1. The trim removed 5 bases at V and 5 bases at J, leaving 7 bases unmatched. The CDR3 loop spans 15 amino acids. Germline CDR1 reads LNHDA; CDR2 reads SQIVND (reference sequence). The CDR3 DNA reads TGTGCCAGTAGTCCCTGGACAGGGGGCTCGTATGGCTACACCTTC. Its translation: CASSPWTGGSYGYTF.

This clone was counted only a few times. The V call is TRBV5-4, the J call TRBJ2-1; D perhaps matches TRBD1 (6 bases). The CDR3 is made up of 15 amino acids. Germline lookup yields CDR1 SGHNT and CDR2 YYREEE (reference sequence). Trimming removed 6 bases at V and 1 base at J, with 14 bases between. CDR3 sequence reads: CASTQTGTSYNEQFF. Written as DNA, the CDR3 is TGTGCCAGCACCCAAACCGGGACATCCTACAATGAGCAGTTCTTC. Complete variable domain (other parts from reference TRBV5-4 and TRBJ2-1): ETGVTQSPTHLIKTRGQQVTLRCSSQSGHNTVSWYQQALGQGPQFIFQYYREEENGRGNFPPRFSGLQFPNYSSELNVNALELDDSALYLCASTQTGTSYNEQFFGPGTRLTVL.

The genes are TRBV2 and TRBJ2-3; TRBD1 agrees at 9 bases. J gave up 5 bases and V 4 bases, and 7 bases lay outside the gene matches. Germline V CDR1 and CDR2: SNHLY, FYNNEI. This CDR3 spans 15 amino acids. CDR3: CASSAPGQGRDTQYF. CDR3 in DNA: TGTGCCAGCAGTGCACCAGGACAGGGGAGAGATACGCAGTATTTT. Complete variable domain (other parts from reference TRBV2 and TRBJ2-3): EPEVTQTPSHQVTQMGQEVILRCVPISNHLYFYWYRQILGQKVEFLVSFYNNEISEKSEIFDDQFSVERPDGSNFTLKIRSTKLEDSAMYFCASSAPGQGRDTQYFGPGTRLTVL.

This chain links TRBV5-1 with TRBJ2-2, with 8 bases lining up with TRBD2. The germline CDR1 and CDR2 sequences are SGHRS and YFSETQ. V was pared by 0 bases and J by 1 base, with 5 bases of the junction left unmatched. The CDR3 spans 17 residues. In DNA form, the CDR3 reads TGCGCCAGCAGCTTGGCCTTAGCGGGACGGAACACCGGGGAGCTGTTTTTT. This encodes CASSLALAGRNTGELFF.

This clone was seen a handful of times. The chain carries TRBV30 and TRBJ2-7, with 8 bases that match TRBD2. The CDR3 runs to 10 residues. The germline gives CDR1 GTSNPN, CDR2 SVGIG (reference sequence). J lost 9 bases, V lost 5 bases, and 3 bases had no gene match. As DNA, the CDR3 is TGTGCCTGGGGGAGCGGGAGGCAGTACTTC. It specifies CAWGSGRQYF.

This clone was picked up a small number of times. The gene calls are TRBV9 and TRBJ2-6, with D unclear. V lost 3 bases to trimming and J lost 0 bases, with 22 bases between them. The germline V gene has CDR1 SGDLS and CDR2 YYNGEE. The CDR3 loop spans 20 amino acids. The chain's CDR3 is CASSASHPSFAYSGANVLTF. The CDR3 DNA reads TGTGCCAGCAGCGCTAGTCATCCCTCCTTTGCTTACTCTGGGGCCAACGTCCTGACTTTC.

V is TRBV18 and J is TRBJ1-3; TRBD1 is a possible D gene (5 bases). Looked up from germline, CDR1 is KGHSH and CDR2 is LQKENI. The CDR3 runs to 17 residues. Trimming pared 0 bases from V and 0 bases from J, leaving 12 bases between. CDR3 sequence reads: CASSPPSARASGNTIYF. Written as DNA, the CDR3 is TGTGCCAGCTCACCACCGAGCGCCAGGGCCTCTGGAAACACCATATATTTT.

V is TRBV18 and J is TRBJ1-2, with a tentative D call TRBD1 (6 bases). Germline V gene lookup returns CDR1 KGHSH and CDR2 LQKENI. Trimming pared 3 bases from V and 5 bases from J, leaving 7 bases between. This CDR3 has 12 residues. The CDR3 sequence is CASSPQGYGYTF. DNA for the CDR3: TGTGCCAGCTCACCTCAGGGGTATGGCTACACCTTC.

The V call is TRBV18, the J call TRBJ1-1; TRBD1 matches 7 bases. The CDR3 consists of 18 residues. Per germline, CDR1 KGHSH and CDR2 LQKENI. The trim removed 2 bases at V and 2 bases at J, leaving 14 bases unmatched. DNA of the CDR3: TGTGCCAGCTCACCAACCCCTATCCCATGGGACAGTAACACTGAAGCTTTCTTT. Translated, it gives CASSPTPIPWDSNTEAFF.

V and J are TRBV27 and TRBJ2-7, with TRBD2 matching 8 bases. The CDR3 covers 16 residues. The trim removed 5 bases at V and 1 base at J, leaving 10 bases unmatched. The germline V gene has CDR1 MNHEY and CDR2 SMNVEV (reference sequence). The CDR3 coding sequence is TGTGCCAGCAGTCTAGAACGGGAGGGGGGTTCCTACGAGCAGTACTTC. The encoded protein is CASSLEREGGSYEQYF.

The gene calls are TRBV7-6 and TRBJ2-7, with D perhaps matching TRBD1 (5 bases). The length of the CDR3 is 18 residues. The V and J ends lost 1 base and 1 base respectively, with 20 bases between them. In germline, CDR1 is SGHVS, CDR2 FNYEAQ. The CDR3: CASSLVSVWGAGSYEQYF. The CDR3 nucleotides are TGTGCCAGCAGCTTAGTCTCCGTATGGGGCGCCGGTTCCTACGAGCAGTACTTC.

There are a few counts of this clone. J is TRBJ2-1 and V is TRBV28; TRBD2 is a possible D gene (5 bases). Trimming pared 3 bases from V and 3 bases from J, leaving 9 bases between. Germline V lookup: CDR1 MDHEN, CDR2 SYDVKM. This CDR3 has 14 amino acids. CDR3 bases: TGTGCCAGCAGTTTCGCGGGCCTCTACAATGAGCAGTTCTTC. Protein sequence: CASSFAGLYNEQFF.